The present T cell receptor beta chain was sequenced within a study of control samples from healthy donors and cancer patients. Method: immunoSEQ multiplex PCR; TCRdb's copy keeps in-frame clones and lacks some. The table includes roughly 130,000 clones, 75% to 95% detected once. Trimming cost V 9 bases and J 1 base, with 12 bases left between them. Germline CDR1 is LNHDA and CDR2 is SQIVND (reference sequence). The CDR3 covers 13 residues. The rearrangement links TRBV19 to TRBJ1-2, with D possibly being TRBD1 (6 bases). The TCR comes from a man younger than 35 in good health. Sequenced input: blood. In nucleotides, the CDR3 is TGTGCCAGCAATAAGGGGGGTAACTATGGCTACACCTTC. Translation: CASNKGGNYGYTF.